Listed below are T cell receptor beta chains from one sample, sequenced in a study of PD-1 blockade in classical Hodgkin lymphoma. Clones were read by immunoSEQ multiplex PCR, and TCRdb kept only the in-frame ones, dropping some. Of 31,000 or so clones detected, 85% appear once; the ten largest clones hold roughly 2.3%. The specimen comprised CD4+ T cells from blood, sampled at baseline. The origin of the receptors is a human donor with classical Hodgkin lymphoma. CDR3s include the opening cysteine and the closing phenylalanine or tryptophan. Each record gives: clone size, D gene, J gene, V gene, CDR3 DNA, CDR3 protein. D genes are given only for firm matches. A clone size is listed for some rows: how often the clone was seen (once, few, many), or a class if it is expanded.

>once|-|TRBJ2-1|TRBV21-1
TGTGCCAGGCCCCTCCCCATCATGAAAGGGGAGCCCTACAATGAGCAGTTCTTC
CARPLPIMKGEPYNEQFF
>-|-|TRBJ2-3|TRBV10-3
TGTGCCATCAGTGAAGCCCGGGAAGCAGATACGCAGTATTTT
CAISEAREADTQYF
>-|-|TRBJ1-1|TRBV5-4
TGTGCCAGCAGCTTGAATTGGGCGAACACTGAAGCTTTCTTT
CASSLNWANTEAFF
>-|TRBD1|TRBJ1-2|TRBV6-6
TGTGCCAGCAGATCCCAGGGGGCGGATGGCTACACCTTC
CASRSQGADGYTF
>-|-|TRBJ1-4|TRBV27
TGTGCCAGCAGCCCACTCGGGGAACCCTCAGGCTCTAATGAAAAACTGTTTTTT
CASSPLGEPSGSNEKLFF
>few|-|TRBJ1-5|TRBV6-1
TGTGCCAGCACCAGCCCCAATCAGCCCCAGCATTTT
CASTSPNQPQHF
>once|-|TRBJ1-2|TRBV7-2
TGTGCCAGCAGCTTAGCAATCCGTAACGGCTACACCTTC
CASSLAIRNGYTF
>-|-|TRBJ2-7|TRBV5-4
TGTGCCAGCAGACCGGGAGGCGGGGGCCAATACGAGCAGTACTTC
CASRPGGGGQYEQYF
>-|TRBD2|TRBJ2-7|TRBV28
TGTGCCAGCAGCGCCTTCCCGAAAACTAGCGGGAAGGTGGACGAGCAGTACTTC
CASSAFPKTSGKVDEQYF
>-|TRBD2|TRBJ2-2|TRBV6-1
TGTGCCAGCAGATGGACTAGCGGGAACACCGGGGAGCTGTTTTTT
CASRWTSGNTGELFF
>-|-|TRBJ2-1|TRBV7-2
TGTGCCAGCAGCTTATCAGGGAATGAGCAGTTCTTC
CASSLSGNEQFF
>-|-|TRBJ2-1|TRBV2
TGTGCCAGCAGTGAAGATCCACGGTACAATGAGCAGTTCTTC
CASSEDPRYNEQFF
>-|-|TRBJ1-5|TRBV28
TGTGCCAGCAGTTTAAGGGGTCAGCCCCAGCATTTT
CASSLRGQPQHF
>-|-|TRBJ1-1|TRBV14
TGTGCCAGCAGCCTTCGGGGGGGCACTGAAGCTTTCTTT
CASSLRGGTEAFF
>-|-|TRBJ1-2|TRBV6-5
TGTGCCAGCAGCCGCACCGGACAGACCAACTATGGCTACACCTTC
CASSRTGQTNYGYTF
>-|TRBD2|TRBJ2-7|TRBV7-9
TGTGCCAGCAGCCCCTCCGGGACTAGCGCCTACGAGCAGTACTTC
CASSPSGTSAYEQYF
>-|-|TRBJ2-1|TRBV4-1
TGCGCCAGCAGCCAAGTCAATCTAGTTAAATTTGATGAGCAGTTCTTC
CASSQVNLVKFDEQFF
>few|-|TRBJ2-7|TRBV6-5
TGTGCCAGCAGTCCCCCCGGGGGAAACGAGCAGTACTTC
CASSPPGGNEQYF
>once|-|TRBJ1-5|TRBV6-1
TGTGCCAGCAGGGGGGACGGGCAGAAGCAGCCCCAGCATTTT
CASRGDGQKQPQHF
>-|TRBD2|TRBJ2-1|TRBV29-1
TGCAGCGTTGAGAGGCGGGAGGAATACTACAATGAGCAGTTCTTC
CSVERREEYYNEQFF
>-|-|TRBJ2-3|TRBV7-8
TGTGCCAGCAGCGTTCCCGGGAGCGCAGATACGCAGTATTTT
CASSVPGSADTQYF
>few|-|TRBJ1-2|TRBV5-6
TGTGCCAGCAGCTTGGACCCTTCCGGGGGCTCTGGCTACACCTTC
CASSLDPSGGSGYTF
>-|-|TRBJ2-4|TRBV19
TGTGCCAGTAGGGAGTACGACGGGGCCAAAAACATTCAGTACTTC
CASREYDGAKNIQYF
>-|TRBD2|TRBJ2-1|TRBV14
TGTGCCAGCAGCCAAGATCCCCGGACTAGCGGGAAGACCTACAATGAGCAGTTCTTC
CASSQDPRTSGKTYNEQFF
>-|TRBD2|TRBJ2-7|TRBV11-3
TGTGCCAGCAGCTTAGGGACTAGCGGGAACTACGAGCAGTACTTC
CASSLGTSGNYEQYF
>-|TRBD1|TRBJ2-7|TRBV27
TGTGCCAGCAGTTTATATTTCCCGGACAGGCACGAGGGAGAGCAGTACTTC
CASSLYFPDRHEGEQYF
>-|TRBD2|TRBJ2-1|TRBV11-2
TGTGCCAGCAGCTCAACTGGACTAGCAACGGGGTTCTTC
CASSSTGLATGFF
>-|-|TRBJ1-2|TRBV7-2
TGTGCCAGCAGCTTAAGGTTTAGGGACTTCTATGGCTACACCTTC
CASSLRFRDFYGYTF
>-|-|TRBJ1-3|TRBV9
TGTGCCAGCAGGGGTGGATCTTCCAGCTCTGGAAACACCATATATTTT
CASRGGSSSSGNTIYF
>-|-|TRBJ2-1|TRBV7-2
TGTGCCAGCAGCTTTATGGCTAGCTCCTACAATGAGCAGTTCTTC
CASSFMASSYNEQFF
>-|TRBD1|TRBJ2-7|TRBV28
TGTGCCAGCAGTTTCTTACAGGGGGGCTACGAGCAGTACTTC
CASSFLQGGYEQYF